The sequence of this T cell receptor (beta chain) was determined in a study of identical twins (dated by TCRdb to the mid-2010s). With regard to the full study: The study deep-sequenced TCR alpha and beta repertoires from monozygotic twins, unrelated adults of various ages and cord blood to test whether fetal clonotypes persist. To rule out contamination, the twin experiments were replicated at different times with different library preparation protocols.

Beyond this particular receptor, the publication reports: Abundant cord blood beta clonotypes carried fewer insertions; young adult naive repertoires showed a weaker similar trend, while memory repertoires showed none. The excess sharing between twins in beta out-of-frame sequences was weaker because fewer shared sequences reduced the signal-to-noise ratio. Out-of-frame TCR alpha sharing in monozygotic twins was systematically underestimated by recombination models, whereas sharing between unrelated individuals was in agreement with the recombination models. Zero-insertion analyses could be partly confounded by invariant T cells such as MAIT and iNKT, though diverse VJ usage argued against such confounding for most clonotypes. Compared with coincidental sharing between unrelated individuals, out-of-frame TCR alpha sequences shared between twins had an excess of sequences with low generation probability. Because the same donors could not be followed over many years, conclusions were based on cross-sectional statistical analysis.

From its cysteine to its phenylalanine, the CDR3 spans 14 amino acids. Of all the DNA, just the CDR3 is kept, 42 bases in frame from base 1. As encoded in the germline V gene, CDR1 is LGHNA while CDR2 is YNFKEQ. Trimming costs V 4 bases and J 1 base, and their ends lie 10 bases apart. Only healthy Caucasian donors were included. Three pairs of female monozygotic twins, all aged roughly 18 to 29 years, were included in the twin cohort. Miltenyi CD45RO+ enrichment and human naive T-cell isolation kits were used to isolate memory (CD45RO+) and naive T cells from PBMC. This clonotype occurred a few times. Its specific antigen is unknown. The input lacks base qualities; no much larger clone sits a single base away. Libraries were prepared through 5' RACE. The listed sequencing device is Illumina HiSeq 2000. A universal primer binding site was introduced by template switching, and a unique molecular identifier was present in the final cDNA, enabling accurate counting of TCR cDNA molecules. Specific primers in the conserved constant-segment region were used to synthesize first-strand cDNA for the TCR alpha and beta chains. Each cDNA library was double barcoded, with a SMART-Mk sample barcode plus Illumina barcodes, to control for contamination. TruSeq adapter sequences, together with Illumina sample barcodes, were added in two successive PCR steps. The Illumina HiSeq platform was used with custom primers to sequence TCR alpha and beta cDNA libraries. In the paper's pipeline: MiGEC was used to process raw reads and extract unique molecular identifiers, and MiXCR was used to find CDR3 positions. Recombination models were inferred per individual with the repgenHMM and IGoR tools using an EM algorithm. Shared clonotype analysis was performed with the tcR package in R, normalizing sharing by the product of cloneset sizes. Out-of-frame nonproductive sequences were analyzed to study raw recombination free of thymic and clonal selection effects. TCRdb took the public reads, trimmed them with fastp at Q25, ran MiXCR for clone calling and kept in-frame beta chains. All rows with the same CDR3 protein become a single entry with the most common DNA and genes. Clone size and V and J calls follow TCRdb, not the original study. Here the sample has 200,000 to 250,000 distinct CDR3 sequences; approximately 12% occur a single time. 3.5% to 5% of the sample lies in the top ten.

The same sample was also studied in work on yellow fever vaccine responses in identical twins. The second study also describes: According to the authors, in identical twins the way T cells responded to vaccination appeared partly convergent and partly personalized. In the study, vaccine-responding T cell clones were precisely tracked in identical twins.

This receptor was identified in a woman under 30 in good health. The specimen sequenced was memory (CD45RO+) T cells sorted from blood. The cell subset or site label of this sample denotes: CD45RO+ enriched T cells. The rearrangement joined TRBV4-2 to TRBJ1-1; TRBD1 is a weak D gene call, 5 bases matching. The encoded CDR3 is CASSLGRGNTEAFF. In nucleotide form, the sequence is TGTGCCAGCAGCCTGGGACGTGGGAACACTGAAGCTTTCTTT.